What follows describes a single T cell receptor (beta chain). Its target is not known. The CDR3 is cut off 3 residues early in the read; its end comes from the germline J gene. The sample comes from a study of T cells in women clearing cervical HPV infection. Study conclusions and caveats: CIN3+ cases had significantly higher TCR richness than controls; evenness did not differ. It is unknown whether associations predate infection; no effector/memory or HPV-specific sorting.

This CDR3 has 16 residues. V shed 6 bases and J 4 bases; nucleotides not matched to a gene: 12. Germline CDR1 reads LNHDA; CDR2 reads SQIVND (reference sequence). immunoSEQ multiplex PCR used an average of 1200 ng genomic DNA. Sequenced by immunoSEQ multiplex PCR; TCRdb stores in-frame clones only, minus some. The sample has around 30,000 clones, and its top ten clones hold 6.8%. Cervical HPV DNA detected by MY09/MY11 PCR, typed by dot-blot. The TCR sequence derives from a woman aged 18 to 75 with a cervical HPV16 infection that either progressed to CIN3+ or cleared (not recorded which). Sample: blood buffy coat. The chain combines TRBV19 with TRBJ1-2; 9 bases align to TRBD1. CDR3 loop: CASRLTLGTGSYGYTF. CDR3 DNA, as far as it was read: TGTGCCAGTAGATTAACGCTCGGGACAGGGAGCTATGGC.